Following are 13 T cell receptor beta chains from one sample sequenced in a study of blood T cell repertoires in COVID-19. Data came from immunoSEQ multiplex PCR; TCRdb stores just in-frame clones and leaves some out. In the table there are 200,000 to 250,000 clones, 89% of which are singletons. The specimen sequenced was peripheral blood. These receptors were collected from a woman aged 40 to 50 with acute or convalescent COVID-19.

The chain joins TRBV19 to TRBJ2-1, with D maybe TRBD1 (5 bases). Per the germline V gene, CDR1 is LNHDA and CDR2 is SQIVND (reference sequence). Trimming cost V 1 base and J 8 bases, with 9 bases left between them. The CDR3 is 13 amino acids. In nucleotides, the CDR3 is TGTGCCAGTAGTATAGCAGGGATGGATGAGCAGTTCTTC. Its protein product is CASSIAGMDEQFF.

This chain uses TRBV5-1 with TRBJ1-5; TRBD1 might be the D (6 bases). The germline V gene has CDR1 SGHRS and CDR2 YFSETQ. CDR3 length: 15 amino acids. V lost 0 bases to trimming and J lost 6 bases, with 13 bases between them. CDR3 sequence (DNA): TGCGCCAGCAGCTTGGATACAGGGTGGAGTCAGCCCCAGCATTTT. This codes for CASSLDTGWSQPQHF.

This clone appeared a single time. The chain employs TRBV30 and TRBJ1-1; D is ambiguous. The CDR3 runs 11 residues. V lost 0 bases to trimming and J lost 7 bases, with 6 bases between them. Germline V gives CDR1 GTSNPN, CDR2 SVGIG (reference sequence). CDR3 DNA: TGTGCCTGGAGTGTTGGAGGTGAAGCTTTCTTT. Amino acids: CAWSVGGEAFF.

V is TRBV6-6 and J is TRBJ2-3; possibly TRBD2 for D (5 bases). Germline V CDR1 and CDR2: MNHNY, SVGAGI (reference sequence). This CDR3 is built from 17 residues. The V and J ends lost 5 bases and 1 base respectively, with 19 bases between them. CDR3 amino acids: CASSLLPSPPRTDTQYF. The CDR3 DNA reads as TGTGCCAGCAGTCTCCTCCCTAGCCCGCCGCGCACAGATACGCAGTATTTT.

A single count supports this clone. The chain joins TRBV5-6 to TRBJ1-1, with TRBD1 identical over 7 bases. The CDR3 is 14 residues long. CDR1 and CDR2 (germline): SGHDT, YYEEEE. Trimming removed 5 bases from V and 0 bases from J; junction bases left unmatched: 4. This CDR3 reads CASRYGTVNTEAFF. The CDR3 DNA sequence: TGTGCCAGCAGGTATGGGACAGTGAACACTGAAGCTTTCTTT.

In this sample, this clone turned up once. The chain is built from TRBV6-1 and TRBJ1-3, with unresolved D. There are 18 residues in the CDR3. V gave up 3 bases and J gave up 0 bases, with 18 bases separating them. Germline V CDR1 and CDR2: MNHNS, SASEGT. The CDR3 DNA is TGTGCCAGCAGTGATACGGGGTCACGATATAGCTCTGGAAACACCATATATTTT. This gives the protein CASSDTGSRYSSGNTIYF.

This chain uses TRBV14 with TRBJ1-4; D may be TRBD1 (5 bases). Looked up from germline, CDR1 is SGHDN and CDR2 is FVKESK. Trimming shortened V by 4 bases and J by 4 bases, and 13 bases separated the two germline ends. The CDR3 contains 15 residues. CDR3 protein: CASSLLPGDNEKLFF. CDR3 sequence (DNA): TGTGCCAGCAGCCTTCTGCCGGGGGATAATGAAAAACTGTTTTTT.

The chain joins TRBV11-2 to TRBJ1-2, with D possibly TRBD1 on 6 matching bases. V was trimmed by 0 bases and J by 4 bases, leaving 9 bases between them. Germline V gene data show CDR1 as SGHAT and CDR2 as FQNNGV. This CDR3 region has 14 residues. This CDR3 reads CASSLDLGGYGYTF. CDR3 bases: TGTGCCAGCAGCTTAGATTTAGGGGGCTATGGCTACACCTTC.

The chain has TRBV4-1 and TRBJ2-3; D remains unclear. CDR3 length: 12 amino acids. The V gene lost 8 bases and the J gene lost 2 bases, with 8 bases spanning the gap. Germline values: CDR1 MGHRA, CDR2 YSYEKL. As DNA, the CDR3 is TGCGCCAGCGGCAAATCCACAGATACGCAGTATTTT. Translation gives CASGKSTDTQYF.

The rearrangement links TRBV19 to TRBJ1-2; TRBD1 agrees at 7 bases. Germline V gene sequence: CDR1 LNHDA, CDR2 SQIVND (reference sequence). The V and J ends lost 3 bases and 2 bases, in that order; junction bases with no gene match: 0. The CDR3 is 13 residues long. The CDR3 bases are TGTGCCAGTAGTATGACAGGGAACTATGGCTACACCTTC. Its protein is CASSMTGNYGYTF. Drawing the rest from reference TRBV19 and TRBJ1-2, the complete variable domain is DGGITQSPKYLFRKEGQNVTLSCEQNLNHDAMYWYRQDPGQGLRLIYYSQIVNDFQKGDIAEGYSVSREKKESFPLTVTSAQKNPTAFYLCASSMTGNYGYTFGSGTRLTVV.

This clone appeared a few times. The CDR3 loop reads CASSLSQGTSTDTQYF. CDR3 coding DNA: TGTGCCAGCAGCTTAAGCCAGGGCACTAGCACAGATACGCAGTATTTT. The rearrangement uses TRBV7-6 and TRBJ2-3; D may be TRBD1 (5 bases). The CDR3 loop spans 16 amino acids. Germline assignment: CDR1 SGHVS and CDR2 FNYEAQ. V lost 2 bases to trimming and J lost 0 bases, with 12 bases between them.

The rearrangement uses TRBV4-1 and TRBJ2-5; 14 bases are shared with TRBD2. The germline V gene encodes CDR1 MGHRA and CDR2 YSYEKL. J gave up 6 bases and V 1 base, and 7 bases lay outside the gene matches. The CDR3 extends over 17 amino acids. The CDR3 DNA sequence: TGCGCCAGCAGCCAAGGTCCGACTAGCGGGGGGGCAAAGACCCAGTACTTC. Protein: CASSQGPTSGGAKTQYF.

J is TRBJ2-1 and V is TRBV5-5, with 10 bases fitting TRBD1. V gave up 4 bases and J gave up 10 bases; unmatched junction bases: 2. Germline CDR1 is SGHKS and CDR2 is YYEKEE (reference sequence). This CDR3 comprises 12 residues. CDR3 in amino acids: CASSPGQGEQFF. The DNA for the CDR3 is TGTGCCAGCAGCCCGGGACAGGGGGAGCAGTTCTTC. Drawing the rest from reference TRBV5-5 and TRBJ2-1, the complete variable domain is DAGVTQSPTHLIKTRGQQVTLRCSPISGHKSVSWYQQVLGQGPQFIFQYYEKEERGRGNFPDRFSARQFPNYSSELNVNALLLGDSALYLCASSPGQGEQFFGPGTRLTVL.